These 6 T cell receptor beta chains originate from one sample sequenced in a study of blood T cell repertoires in COVID-19. TCRdb keeps only in-frame clones here, not all; method: immunoSEQ multiplex PCR. The repertoire includes 70,000 or so clones, under 85% of them detected once, and more than 20% sits in the top ten. The source material was peripheral blood. All receptors derive from a man aged 70 or older with acute or convalescent COVID-19.

The chain uses TRBV3-1 (or the pseudogene TRBV3-2) and TRBJ2-7, with TRBD1 matching over 8 bases. Germline CDR1 is LGHDT and CDR2 is YNNKEL (reference sequence). The CDR3 covers 15 residues. J gave up 6 bases and V 4 bases, and 11 bases lay outside the gene matches. CDR3 nucleotide sequence: TGTGCCAGCAGCCGACTTCCTTCAGGGGGCAGCGAGCAGTACTTC. The encoded protein is CASSRLPSGGSEQYF.

The chain employs TRBV27 and TRBJ1-6; 10 bases map to TRBD1. This CDR3 has 15 residues. V lost 5 bases, J lost 10 bases, and 8 bases stayed unmatched. CDR1 MNHEY and CDR2 SMNVEV come from the germline V gene (reference sequence). CDR3 sequence (DNA): TGTGCCAGCAGTCCTCGACAGGGGGCAGGATCACCCCTCCACTTT. Its translation: CASSPRQGAGSPLHF.

CDR3 in amino acids: CASRSPGNGQYF. Here the CDR3 DNA reads TGTGCCAGCAGATCCCCAGGCAACGGGCAGTACTTC. The V call is TRBV6-5, the J call TRBJ2-7; D gene unclear. V was cut by 6 bases and J by 9 bases, with 15 bases left in between. Germline V gene data show CDR1 as MNHEY and CDR2 as SVGAGI. This CDR3 is built from 12 residues.

This clone came up a few times. V is TRBV2 and J is TRBJ2-5, with 7 nucleotides matching TRBD2. J gave up 5 bases and V 6 bases, and 6 bases lay outside the gene matches. From germline, CDR1 is SNHLY and CDR2 FYNNEI. The CDR3 contains 13 residues. CDR3 sequence (DNA): TGTGCCAGCAGCCTCGGGGGAGGGGAGACCCAGTACTTC. As protein: CASSLGGGETQYF.

The chain has TRBV6-5 and TRBJ2-2, with D maybe TRBD2 (5 bases). V dropped 6 bases and J dropped 4 bases, with 12 bases sitting between them. Germline V gene lookup returns CDR1 MNHEY and CDR2 SVGAGI. The CDR3 has 14 residues. This CDR3 is CASRPGEGTGELFF. In DNA, the CDR3 is TGTGCCAGCAGGCCCGGGGAAGGCACCGGGGAGCTGTTTTTT.

The V call is TRBV27, the J call TRBJ1-6, with 8 bases aligning to TRBD1. CDR3 size: 16 residues. Looked up from germline, CDR1 is MNHEY and CDR2 is SMNVEV (reference sequence). Unmatched junction bases numbered 15, after V lost 10 bases and J lost 7 bases. The CDR3 loop is CATSDGAGGANSPLHF. The CDR3 coding sequence is TGTGCCACCTCCGACGGAGCAGGGGGCGCGAATTCACCCCTCCACTTT.